The clone carrying this TCR beta chain has just one count. These data originate in a study of identical twins. Germline CDR1 and CDR2: ENHRY and SYGVKD. Trimming left V 4 bases short and J 8 bases short, with 12 bases between. This CDR3 has 13 residues. TCRdb called the 5' RACE reads again in MiXCR, with one record for every CDR3 protein. The repertoire has about 470,000 distinct CDR3 sequences, 20% to 25% of them found once; the top ten carry about 2.7%. These data were likewise used in another study, on T cells expressing NK-cell markers. According to that study: Sorted T-cell subsets CD3+CD56+NKG2C+, CD3+CD56+NKG2C- and CD3+CD56-NKG2C+ were TCR beta-sequenced.

The V call is TRBV10-3, the J call TRBJ2-1; D may be TRBD1 (5 bases). Material: CD4+ T cells sorted from blood. This clonotype was sampled from a woman aged 18-29 years in good health. The CDR3 DNA follows: TGTGCCATCAGTGGGCAGGGTGGACATGAGCAGTTCTTC. Its protein product is CAISGQGGHEQFF.